This T cell receptor (beta chain) was sequenced for a study of CD8+CD57+ T cells in acquired aplastic anemia. The sequenced patients had an expansion of CD8+CD57+ cells seen by flow cytometry. The template used for profiling TCR beta VDJ and CDR3 was genomic DNA. TCRdb passed the reads through MiXCR, listing each CDR3 protein once. Here the sample spans 100,000 to 150,000 distinct CDR3 sequences, almost 40% being singletons. This clonotype appeared many times. CDR3 size: 14 residues. V lost 1 base and J 3 bases, leaving 8 bases between the germline ends. The V gene's germline CDR1 is SGHKS and CDR2 YYEKEE (reference sequence).

The clonotype was recovered from a human donor with aplastic anemia. The sequenced sample was sorted CD4+, CD8+, or CD8+CD57+ T cells (not recorded which) from PBMCs. The chain is built from TRBV5-5 and TRBJ1-5; perhaps TRBD1 as D (6 bases). The CDR3: CASSLQGINQPQHF. The CDR3 DNA reads TGTGCCAGCAGCTTGCAGGGGATCAATCAGCCCCAGCATTTT.